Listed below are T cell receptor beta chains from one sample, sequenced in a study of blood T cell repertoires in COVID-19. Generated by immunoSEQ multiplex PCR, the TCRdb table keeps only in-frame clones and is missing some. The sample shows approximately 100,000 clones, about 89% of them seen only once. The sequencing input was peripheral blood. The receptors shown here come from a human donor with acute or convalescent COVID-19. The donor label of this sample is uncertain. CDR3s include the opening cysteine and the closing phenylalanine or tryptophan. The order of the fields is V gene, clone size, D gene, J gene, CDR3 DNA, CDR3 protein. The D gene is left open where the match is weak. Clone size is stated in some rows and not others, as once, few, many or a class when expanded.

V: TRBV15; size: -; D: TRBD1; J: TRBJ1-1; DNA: TGTGCCACCAGCAGAGGGGGGGACAGAAAGTTCACTGAAGCTTTCTTT; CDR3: CATSRGGDRKFTEAFF
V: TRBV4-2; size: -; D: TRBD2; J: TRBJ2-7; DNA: TGTGCCAGCAGCCAGGGACTAGCGTTCAACGAGCAGTACTTC; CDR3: CASSQGLAFNEQYF
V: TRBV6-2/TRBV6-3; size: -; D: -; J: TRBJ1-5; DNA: TGTGCCAGCAGTAGAGGGGCAGGGACTATCGATCAGCCCCAGCATTTT; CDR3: CASSRGAGTIDQPQHF
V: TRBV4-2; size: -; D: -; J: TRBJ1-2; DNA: TGTGCCAGCAGCCAAGATCTTGTGATGCAGGGTGGCTACACCTTC; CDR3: CASSQDLVMQGGYTF
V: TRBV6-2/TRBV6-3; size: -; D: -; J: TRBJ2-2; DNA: TGTGCCAGCAGTTACTCGGGGGGTGCGAACACCGGGGAGCTGTTTTTT; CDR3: CASSYSGGANTGELFF
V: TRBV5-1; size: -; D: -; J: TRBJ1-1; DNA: TGCGCCAGCAGCTTGCAGGTGGCAGAAAACACTGAAGCTTTCTTT; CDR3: CASSLQVAENTEAFF
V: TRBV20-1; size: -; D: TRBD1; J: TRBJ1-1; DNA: TGCAGTGCTTTATTGGACAGGGCCAGCTTCTTT; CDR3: CSALLDRASFF
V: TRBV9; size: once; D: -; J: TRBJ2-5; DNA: TGTGCCAGCAGCGTTACGACTAGCCAAGAGACCCAGTACTTC; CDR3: CASSVTTSQETQYF
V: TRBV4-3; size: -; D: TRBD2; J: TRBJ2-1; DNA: TGCGCCAGCAGCCAGGCCCTAGCGGGAGGCATGGGGTCCTACAATGAGCAGTTCTTC; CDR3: CASSQALAGGMGSYNEQFF
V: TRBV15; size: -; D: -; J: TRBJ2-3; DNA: TGTGCCACCAGCAGATGGGGTACAGGGCTAGCGGTTACAACGCAGTATTTT; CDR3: CATSRWGTGLAVTTQYF
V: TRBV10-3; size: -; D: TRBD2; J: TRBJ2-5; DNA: TGTGCCACCTCGGGGGGTGAGACCCAGTACTTC; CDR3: CATSGGETQYF
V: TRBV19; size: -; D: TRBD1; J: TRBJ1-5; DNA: TGTGCCAGTCGACGACAGGGTGGCCAGCCCCAGCATTTT; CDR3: CASRRQGGQPQHF